This TCR beta chain is drawn from a study of blood T cell repertoires in COVID-19. Study summary: The analysed material was cDNA or gDNA that came from T cells, B-cell-depleted T cells, or PBMCs.

CDR3 length: 18 residues. The repertoire was sequenced with immunoSEQ multiplex PCR; TCRdb's copy has only in-frame clones and lacks some. Among some 89,000 clones listed, over 60% were seen once. The sample consisted of peripheral blood. The J gene is TRBJ2-2, the V gene TRBV1; the table names TRBD2, a call not compared with the DNA. TRBV1 is termed a pseudogene. This clonotype was obtained from a man aged 65-85 years with acute or convalescent COVID-19. The CDR3, as DNA: TGCACCAGCCCCCGGGCCCGGGGGTGGATTAGTAACACCGGGGAGCTGTTTTTT. This sequence encodes CTSPRARGWISNTGELFF.